In this sample, the clone carrying this T cell receptor beta chain turned up once. Per the study methods: Amplified reference gene primers provided the basis for estimating nucleated cell counts. Libraries were prepared by immunoSEQ multiplex PCR; TCRdb keeps only in-frame clonotypes and omits some of them. The V and J calls and the clone size are those of that table, but D and trimming were determined from the DNA. The sample contains tens of thousands of clones, less than 85% of which appear only once. J gave up 8 bases and V 7 bases, and 7 bases lay outside the gene matches. The CDR3 is 12 residues long. Germline CDR1 reads GTSNPN; CDR2 reads SVGIG (reference sequence). The sample belongs to a study of blood T cell repertoires in COVID-19. As for the study in general: The United States, Italy and Spain provided the acute and convalescent COVID-19 samples. T cells, B-cell-depleted T cells, or PBMCs provided the cDNA or gDNA that served as material.

This sequence joins TRBV30 and TRBJ1-4, with TRBD1 identical over 7 bases. The sequenced sample consisted of peripheral blood. The TCR comes from a woman in her sixties or seventies with acute or convalescent COVID-19. For the CDR3, the DNA is TGTGCCTTCCGGGACAGTCAAGAAAAACTGTTTTTT. Its translation is CAFRDSQEKLFF.